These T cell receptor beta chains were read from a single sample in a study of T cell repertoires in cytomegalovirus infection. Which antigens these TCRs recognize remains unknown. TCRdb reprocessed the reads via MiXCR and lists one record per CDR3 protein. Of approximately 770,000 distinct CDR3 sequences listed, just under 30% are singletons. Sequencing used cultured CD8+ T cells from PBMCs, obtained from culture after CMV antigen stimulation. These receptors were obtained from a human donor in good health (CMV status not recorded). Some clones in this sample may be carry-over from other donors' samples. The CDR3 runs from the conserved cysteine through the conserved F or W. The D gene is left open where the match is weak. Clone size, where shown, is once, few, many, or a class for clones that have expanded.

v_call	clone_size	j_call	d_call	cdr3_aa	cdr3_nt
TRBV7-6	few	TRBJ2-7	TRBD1	CASSSTGAEQYF	TGTGCCAGCAGCTCCACAGGGGCCGAGCAGTACTTC
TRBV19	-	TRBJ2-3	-	CASSITDGTDTQYF	TGTGCCAGTAGTATTACGGACGGAACAGATACGCAGTATTTT
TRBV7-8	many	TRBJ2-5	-	CASSPFEEETQYF	TGTGCCAGCAGCCCCTTCGAGGAAGAGACCCAGTACTTC
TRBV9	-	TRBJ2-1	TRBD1	CASSVRTGTGYLALSNEQFF	TGTGCCAGCAGCGTAAGAACAGGGACAGGGTATCTGGCGCTGAGCAATGAGCAGTTCTTC
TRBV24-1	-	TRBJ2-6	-	CATSDSPGSDYGANVLTF	TGTGCCACCAGTGATTCCCCGGGATCGGACTATGGGGCCAACGTCCTGACTTTC
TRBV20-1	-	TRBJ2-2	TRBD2	CSARERGGNTGELFF	TGCAGTGCTAGGGAGCGGGGGGGGAACACCGGGGAGCTGTTTTTT
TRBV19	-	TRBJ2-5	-	CASSIELWGSETQYF	TGTGCCAGTAGTATAGAGTTATGGGGATCAGAGACCCAGTACTTC
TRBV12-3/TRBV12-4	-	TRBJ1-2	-	CASSLRSLWGYTF	TGTGCCAGCAGTTTAAGGTCCCTTTGGGGCTACACCTTC
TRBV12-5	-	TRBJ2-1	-	CASGLWGRNNEQFF	TGTGCTAGTGGTTTGTGGGGGAGGAACAATGAGCAGTTCTTC
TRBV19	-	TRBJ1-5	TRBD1	CASSIIQGINQPQHF	TGTGCCAGTAGTATAATACAGGGGATCAATCAGCCCCAGCATTTT
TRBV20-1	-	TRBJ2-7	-	CSARFRYEQYF	TGCAGTGCTAGATTCCGCTACGAGCAGTACTTC
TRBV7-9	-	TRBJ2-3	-	CASSLGTGGTYF	TGTGCCAGCAGCTTAGGAACAGGTGGGACGTATTTT
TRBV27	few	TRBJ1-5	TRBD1	CASSKGQAGQPQHF	TGTGCCAGCAGCAAGGGACAGGCGGGGCAGCCCCAGCATTTT
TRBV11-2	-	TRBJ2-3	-	CASSLGILNTDTQYF	TGTGCCAGCAGCTTAGGGATACTCAACACAGATACGCAGTATTTT
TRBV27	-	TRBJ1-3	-	CASSSGASSGNTIYF	TGTGCCAGCAGTTCTGGGGCCTCTTCTGGAAACACCATATATTTT
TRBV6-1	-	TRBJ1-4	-	CASSSRGVNEKLFF	TGTGCCAGCAGCTCCCGGGGGGTGAATGAAAAACTGTTTTTT
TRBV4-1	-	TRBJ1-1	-	CASSQREGSEAFF	TGCGCCAGCAGCCAAAGGGAAGGGTCTGAAGCTTTCTTT
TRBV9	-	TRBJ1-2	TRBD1	CASSTSGTGVGYTF	TGTGCCAGCAGCACATCCGGGACAGGGGTCGGCTACACCTTC
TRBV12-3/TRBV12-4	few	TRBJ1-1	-	CASSSHWAGAKVTEAFF	TGTGCCAGCAGTTCCCATTGGGCGGGGGCCAAGGTCACTGAAGCTTTCTTT
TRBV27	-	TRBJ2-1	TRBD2	CASSLFSGAYNEQFF	TGTGCCAGCAGTTTGTTTAGCGGGGCCTACAATGAGCAGTTCTTC
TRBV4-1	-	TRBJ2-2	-	CASSPSGLSTGELFF	TGCGCCAGCAGCCCGTCGGGACTGAGTACCGGGGAGCTGTTTTTT
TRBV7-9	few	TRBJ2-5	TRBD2	CASSPSSGEPPLGTQYF	TGTGCCAGCAGCCCCTCTAGCGGGGAGCCCCCTTTAGGAACCCAGTACTTC
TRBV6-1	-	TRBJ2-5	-	CASGSPQETQYF	TGTGCCAGCGGGAGTCCACAAGAGACCCAGTACTTC
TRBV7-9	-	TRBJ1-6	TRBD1	CASSPPTGANSPLHF	TGTGCCAGCAGCCCCCCGACAGGGGCGAATTCACCCCTCCACTTT
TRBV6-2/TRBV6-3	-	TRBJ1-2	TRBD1	CASLRTGGSYGYTF	TGTGCCAGCTTGCGGACAGGGGGCTCCTATGGCTACACCTTC
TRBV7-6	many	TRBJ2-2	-	CASTNKGKPGELFF	TGTGCCAGCACCAACAAAGGGAAGCCCGGGGAGCTGTTTTTT
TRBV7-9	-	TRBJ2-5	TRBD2	CASSPPGVAGGDLETQYF	TGTGCCAGCAGCCCCCCGGGTGTAGCGGGGGGGGATCTGGAGACCCAGTACTTC
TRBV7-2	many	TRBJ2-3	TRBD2	CASSLGGGGADTQYF	TGTGCCAGCAGCTTAGGGGGCGGGGGGGCAGATACGCAGTATTTT
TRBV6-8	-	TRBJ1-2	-	CASSYSRERDGYTF	TGTGCCAGCAGTTACTCGCGGGAGAGGGATGGCTACACCTTC